Listed below are T cell receptor beta chains from one sample, sequenced in a study of control samples from healthy donors and cancer patients. Measured with immunoSEQ multiplex PCR; TCRdb has only the in-frame clones, and not every one. The repertoire has 55,000 to 80,000 clones, around 90% of them found once; the top ten carry 5% to 6.5%. Sequencing was done on a sample of PBMCs. Source of these receptors: a man in his fifties or sixties with colorectal cancer. CDR3s include the opening cysteine and the closing phenylalanine or tryptophan. Fields, in order: V gene, J gene, D gene, clone size, CDR3 DNA, CDR3 protein. The D gene is left open where the match is weak. Size values are once, few and many counts, or a class for expanded clones, and some rows have none.

TRBV14	TRBJ2-7	TRBD1	-	TGTGCCAGCAGCCAAGGCCCCGGGACAGGATCCTACGAGCAGTACTTC	CASSQGPGTGSYEQYF
TRBV12-3/TRBV12-4	TRBJ1-2	-	-	TGTGCCAGCACCGTAGGGGTGGCTGGCTACACCTTC	CASTVGVAGYTF
TRBV7-2	TRBJ2-7	-	-	TGTGCCAGCAGCTACGGGACACCCCCCTACGAGCAGTACTTC	CASSYGTPPYEQYF
TRBV5-1	TRBJ2-7	TRBD1	-	TGCGCCAGCAGCTTACTCAGGGGGCTCGAGCAGTACTTC	CASSLLRGLEQYF
TRBV7-9	TRBJ2-7	-	-	TGTGCCAGCAGTTTCCGGGACTCCTCCTACGAGCAGTACTTC	CASSFRDSSYEQYF
TRBV10-3	TRBJ1-5	TRBD1	once	TGTGCCATCAGTCCGGGACAGGGGAGGTTGTATAGCAATCAGCCCCAGCATTTT	CAISPGQGRLYSNQPQHF
TRBV5-6	TRBJ1-1	-	-	TGTGCCAGCAGCAGCCAGGGGTCGAACACTGAAGCTTTCTTT	CASSSQGSNTEAFF
TRBV7-2	TRBJ2-3	-	-	TGTGCCAGCAACTCGATGGCGGCTAGCACAGATACGCAGTATTTT	CASNSMAASTDTQYF
TRBV2	TRBJ2-7	-	-	TGTGCCAGCAGTGACCCGACGAACCACGAGCAGTACTTC	CASSDPTNHEQYF
TRBV19	TRBJ2-1	TRBD1	-	TGTGCCAGTGGGGCGGGACAGGGCCCATACAATGAGCAGTTCTTC	CASGAGQGPYNEQFF
TRBV7-9	TRBJ1-5	-	-	TGTGCCAGCGGGGGGGAGGATCAGCCCCAGCATTTT	CASGGEDQPQHF
TRBV5-1	TRBJ1-3	-	-	TGCGCCAGCAGCAAGCTTGGAGGGACTGGAAACACCATATATTTT	CASSKLGGTGNTIYF
TRBV29-1	TRBJ2-1	TRBD1	-	TGCAGCGTTGAACCCCGGGACAGGGGGAATGAGCAGTTCTTC	CSVEPRDRGNEQFF
TRBV21-1	TRBJ2-1	-	once	TGTGCCAGCAGCACCCGGGACACTCACAATGAGCAGTTCTTC	CASSTRDTHNEQFF
TRBV7-9	TRBJ1-6	-	-	TGTGCCAGCAGCTTAGGGGCTAATTCACCCCTCCACTTT	CASSLGANSPLHF
TRBV5-4	TRBJ2-7	TRBD1	-	TGTGCCAGCAGCCCGACAGGGGCCGAGCAGTACTTC	CASSPTGAEQYF
TRBV10-3	TRBJ2-7	TRBD1	-	TGTGCCATCAGTGAGCCGGGACAGCCCACCTACGAGCAGTACTTC	CAISEPGQPTYEQYF
TRBV5-1	TRBJ2-3	-	few	TGCGCCAGCAGCTTTAAGGATCCCACAGATACGCAGTATTTT	CASSFKDPTDTQYF
TRBV15	TRBJ1-1	-	-	TGTGCCACCAGCAGAGTGGTGGGTGCAGTGACGAACACTGAAGCTTTCTTT	CATSRVVGAVTNTEAFF
TRBV7-2	TRBJ1-3	-	-	TGTGCCAGCAGCCCTTCAGGAGGTGTCGGAAACACCATATATTTT	CASSPSGGVGNTIYF
TRBV6-5	TRBJ2-5	-	-	TGTGCCAGCAGTTACTTTGAGACCCAGTACTTC	CASSYFETQYF
TRBV4-2	TRBJ1-4	-	-	TGTGCCAGCAGCCAAGGTCCGGGGGGTGAAGAAAAACTGTTTTTT	CASSQGPGGEEKLFF
TRBV7-2	TRBJ2-2	-	once	TGTGCCAGCAGCTCCCCAGGGAACACCGGGGAGCTGTTTTTT	CASSSPGNTGELFF
TRBV19	TRBJ1-1	-	-	TGTGCCAGTAGTATTATGGCCAGCATGAACACTGAAGCTTTCTTT	CASSIMASMNTEAFF
TRBV5-1	TRBJ2-2	TRBD1	-	TGCGCCAGCAGTGACAGGGCTCTATCGAACACCGGGGAGCTGTTTTTT	CASSDRALSNTGELFF
TRBV6-6	TRBJ2-1	-	-	TGTGCCAGCAGGCGCCACAATGAGCAGTTCTTC	CASRRHNEQFF
TRBV19	TRBJ1-5	TRBD1	-	TGTGCCAGTGATGACAGGGGAAAGTATCAGCCCCAGCATTTT	CASDDRGKYQPQHF
TRBV11-3	TRBJ1-6	TRBD1	-	TGTGCCAGCAGCTGGGCAGACAGGGAATCCTATAATTCACCCCTCCACTTT	CASSWADRESYNSPLHF
TRBV7-8	TRBJ2-1	-	once	TGTGCCAGCAGCCCTGGGACCTCAGAGCAGTTCTTC	CASSPGTSEQFF
TRBV19	TRBJ2-7	-	-	TGTGCCAGTAGTCGGACCCTGGGCTTCTACGAGCAGTACTTC	CASSRTLGFYEQYF
TRBV7-9	TRBJ1-4	-	-	TGTGCCAGCAGCTTTTCAACTAATGAAAAACTGTTTTTT	CASSFSTNEKLFF
TRBV18	TRBJ1-2	TRBD1	-	TGTGCCAGCTCACCTCCCGGGACAGGGGTTTACGGCTACACCTTC	CASSPPGTGVYGYTF
TRBV6-5	TRBJ1-5	-	once	TGTGCCAGCAGGACGGGTGGGGGAGGAACTCAGCCCCAGCATTTT	CASRTGGGGTQPQHF
TRBV11-3	TRBJ2-3	-	-	TGTGCCAGCCAGGCCCCAGTAGCTTATACGCAGTATTTT	CASQAPVAYTQYF
TRBV5-6	TRBJ1-4	-	-	TGTGCCAGCAGCTTGTACGGGGACCGGGGGGAAAATGAAAAACTGTTTTTT	CASSLYGDRGENEKLFF
TRBV20-1	TRBJ2-1	-	-	TGCAGTGCTAGTCCCGGGGGCAGCGGTGAGCAGTTCTTC	CSASPGGSGEQFF
TRBV5-4	TRBJ2-7	-	-	TGTGCCAGCAGCTTGGATGTGGGGGCTACCTACGAGCAGTACTTC	CASSLDVGATYEQYF